The sequence of this T cell receptor (beta chain) was determined in a study of blood T cell repertoires in COVID-19. In the study overall: Sample material is recorded as cDNA or gDNA derived from T cells, B-cell-depleted T cells, or PBMCs.

V gave up 4 bases and J gave up 1 base; unmatched junction bases: 8. The CDR3 is 18 residues long. CDR1 SEHNR and CDR2 FQNEAQ come from the germline V gene (reference sequence). Original data processing: For nucleated cells, counts were estimated from reference gene primer amplification. Sequencing was performed with immunoSEQ multiplex PCR; in TCRdb, only in-frame clones are kept and a portion is missing. Clone size and V and J calls were adopted from that table, with D and trimming inferred from the DNA. The sample shows roughly 150,000 clones, approximately 91% of them seen only once. Material: peripheral blood. This clonotype was obtained from a man younger than 35 with acute or convalescent COVID-19. The J gene is TRBJ1-3, the V gene TRBV7-9; 12 positions match TRBD1. CDR3 residues: CASSSGTGGVGSGNTIYF. The CDR3 DNA reads as TGTGCCAGCAGCTCTGGGACAGGGGGCGTAGGGTCTGGAAACACCATATATTTT.